This entry lists 7 T cell receptor beta chains sequenced from one sample in a study of sequential checkpoint blockade in melanoma. The treatment is: randomized to nivolumab then ipilimumab (arm A) or the reverse (arm B). Clones were read by immunoSEQ multiplex PCR, and TCRdb kept only the in-frame ones, dropping some. In the table there are over 25,000 clones, under 90% of which are singletons. This material consisted of CD8+ T cells sorted from blood (inferred from file names), taken from a patient given nivolumab and ipilimumab in sequence. All receptors come from a human donor with melanoma.

The chain links TRBV10-2 to TRBJ2-5; TRBD2 might be the D (5 bases). The J call may be wrong; the DNA end is better matched by TRBJ2-7. The germline gives CDR1 WSHSY, CDR2 SAAADI. The CDR3 contains 12 residues. The CDR3 loop is CASRRETYEQYF. CDR3 bases: TGCGCCAGCCGCCGGGAAACCTACGAGCAGTACTTC.

J is TRBJ1-3 and V is TRBV19; the D is unclear. Germline CDR1 reads LNHDA; CDR2 reads SQIVND (reference sequence). The V end lost 4 bases, the J end lost 0 bases, and 10 bases lay between the germline ends. The length of the CDR3 is 15 residues. CDR3 loop: CASSRAGYSGNTIYF. CDR3 nucleotide sequence: TGTGCCAGTAGTAGGGCCGGATACTCTGGAAACACCATATATTTT.

The chain has TRBV4-3 and TRBJ1-6; D may be TRBD1 (5 bases). The germline V gene has CDR1 LGHNA and CDR2 YSLEER. Trimming removed 0 bases at V and 0 bases at J, with 21 bases between. This CDR3 is 21 amino acids long. DNA for the CDR3: TGCGCCAGCAGCCAAGAATTTCCTGCCTCGGGGGGTAGCTCCTATAATTCACCCCTCCACTTT. Its protein product is CASSQEFPASGGSSYNSPLHF.

The chain has TRBV10-3 and TRBJ1-1; 7 bases are a match to TRBD1. The ends lost 8 bases at V and 3 bases at J; junction bases unmatched: 3. The CDR3 spans 12 residues. Germline V gene lookup returns CDR1 ENHRY and CDR2 SYGVKD. This chain's CDR3 is CAIQGEDTEAFF. The DNA of the CDR3 is TGTGCCATCCAGGGGGAGGACACTGAAGCTTTCTTT.

The chain uses TRBV30 and TRBJ2-3; D remains unclear. The V end was cut by 0 bases, the J end by 6 bases, with 10 bases between. The length of the CDR3 is 13 residues. The V gene's germline CDR1 is GTSNPN and CDR2 SVGIG (reference sequence). CDR3: CAWSVLAVDTQYF. The CDR3 DNA sequence: TGTGCCTGGAGTGTACTGGCGGTGGATACGCAGTATTTT.

The V and J genes are TRBV5-1 and TRBJ1-1, with TRBD1 identical over 7 bases. Per the germline V gene, CDR1 is SGHRS and CDR2 is YFSETQ. The CDR3 spans 14 residues. The J segment lost 4 bases and the V segment lost 3 bases, leaving 6 bases of the junction unmatched. As DNA, the CDR3 is TGCGCCAGCAGCTCGGAGGGGGCGATCACTGAAGCTTTCTTT. Amino acid sequence: CASSSEGAITEAFF.

V and J are TRBV4-1 and TRBJ1-5; D is possibly TRBD1 (5 bases). Trimming left V 0 bases short and J 11 bases short, with 14 bases between. The CDR3 has 14 amino acids. Germline V gene lookup returns CDR1 MGHRA and CDR2 YSYEKL. This CDR3 reads CASSQEIGATAQHF. CDR3 nucleotide sequence: TGCGCCAGCAGCCAAGAGATAGGGGCGACAGCCCAGCATTTT.